These 19 T cell receptor beta chains came from one sample sequenced in a study of radiotherapy plus CTLA-4 blockade in lung cancer. Assay used: immunoSEQ multiplex PCR; TCRdb lists only in-frame clones, some missing. The sample lists roughly 97,000 clones, 65% to 75% occurring once. The sequencing used peripheral blood, collected from a patient treated with radiotherapy plus ipilimumab. The source is a human donor with non-small cell lung cancer who had a partial response to radiotherapy plus ipilimumab. Some clones in this sample may be carry-over from other donors' samples.

This clone was picked up one time. J is TRBJ2-5 and V is TRBV18; a weak D match, TRBD2 (6 bases). Trimming took off 3 bases at V and 2 bases at J, with 19 bases between the two ends. The CDR3 has 17 amino acids. Germline CDR1 KGHSH, CDR2 LQKENI. The CDR3 region is CASSPGGAGPIQETQYF. Written as DNA, the CDR3 is TGTGCCAGCTCACCTGGAGGGGCTGGACCGATTCAAGAGACCCAGTACTTC.

This chain joins TRBV19 and TRBJ1-1; D is perhaps TRBD1 (5 bases). Germline V lookup: CDR1 LNHDA, CDR2 SQIVND (reference sequence). Trimming pared 8 bases from V and 1 base from J, leaving 14 bases between. The CDR3 is 14 amino acids. The CDR3 region is CASSRDSWNTEAFF. The CDR3 DNA sequence: TGTGCCAGTTCCAGAGACAGCTGGAACACTGAAGCTTTCTTT.

CDR3 bases: TGTGCCAGTGGGGGACAGTTATCCTACGAGCAGTACTTC. It codes for CASGGQLSYEQYF. The V gene is TRBV19, the J gene TRBJ2-7; 7 bases line up with TRBD1. The V and J ends lost 8 bases and 1 base, in that order; junction bases with no gene match: 5. Germline CDR1 LNHDA, CDR2 SQIVND (reference sequence). There are 13 residues in the CDR3.

The table lists this clone with a count of one. The chain employs TRBV28 and TRBJ1-2; 10 bases map to TRBD1. The CDR3 has 14 amino acids. CDR1 and CDR2 (germline): MDHEN, SYDVKM. Germline trimming cut 6 bases from V and 4 bases from J; bases unmatched to any gene: 5. This chain's CDR3 is CASRTGGEPYGYTF. The CDR3 DNA reads as TGTGCCAGCAGGACAGGGGGCGAACCCTATGGCTACACCTTC.

The chain combines TRBV23-1 with TRBJ2-3, with 8 bases aligning to TRBD2. TRBV23-1 belongs to the ORF category, with a function that is uncertain. The trim removed 2 bases at V and 2 bases at J, leaving 12 bases unmatched. The CDR3 has 18 residues. CDR3 bases: TGCGCCAGCAGTCAACCCGGTCGCGGCGGGGGGTTCACAGATACGCAGTATTTT. Its translation: CASSQPGRGGGFTDTQYF.

The CDR3 DNA reads TGTGCCAGCAGCTTAGAGATACAGGATACGCAGTATTTT. This sequence encodes CASSLEIQDTQYF. The chain recombines TRBV7-2 with TRBJ2-3; D gene ambiguous. Germline-derived CDR1 and CDR2 are SGHTA and FQGNSA. The V end lost 1 base, the J end lost 6 bases, and 8 bases lay between the germline ends. The CDR3 has 13 amino acids.

The genes are TRBV6-5 and TRBJ1-2; possible D gene TRBD1, 5 bases. Trimming removed 6 bases from V and 4 bases from J, with 18 bases in between. Germline V gene sequence: CDR1 MNHEY, CDR2 SVGAGI. The CDR3 has 15 residues. The DNA of the CDR3 is TGTGCCAGCAGAGTTGACAGATCCACGACCTATGGCTACACCTTC. Protein product: CASRVDRSTTYGYTF.

J is TRBJ1-1 and V is TRBV28; D may be TRBD1 (6 bases). Germline V gives CDR1 MDHEN, CDR2 SYDVKM. The CDR3 runs to 15 residues. V was pared by 2 bases and J by 7 bases, with 17 bases between. The CDR3 DNA sequence: TGTGCCAGCAGTTTAATAGGGGGACCGAGTTTTGAAGCTTTCTTT. Residues: CASSLIGGPSFEAFF.

The chain links TRBV5-1 to TRBJ1-3; D is uncertain. The DNA matches TRBJ2-2 better at its end, which makes the J call doubtful. CDR1 SGHRS and CDR2 YFSETQ come from the germline V gene. The CDR3 has 15 residues. This CDR3 reads CASSHRAENTGELFF. The DNA for the CDR3 is TGCGCCAGCAGCCACCGGGCCGAAAACACCGGGGAGCTGTTTTTT.

The chain uses TRBV7-8 and TRBJ1-1, with D uncertain. V lost 8 bases, J lost 4 bases, and 11 bases lay in between. CDR3 length: 12 amino acids. Germline V gives CDR1 SGHVS, CDR2 FQNEAQ. The CDR3 protein is CASGVWSTEAFF. DNA for the CDR3: TGTGCCAGCGGAGTATGGTCCACTGAAGCTTTCTTT.

This chain joins TRBV6-1 and TRBJ2-3; no firm D call. Trimming cost V 5 bases and J 4 bases, with 7 bases left between them. The germline gives CDR1 MNHNS, CDR2 SASEGT. The CDR3 loop spans 12 amino acids. The DNA for the CDR3 is TGTGCCAGCAGTCGTTCCGCAGATACGCAGTATTTT. It codes for CASSRSADTQYF.

The chain has TRBV11-2 and TRBJ1-1, with 8 positions matching TRBD1. This CDR3 region has 14 residues. From germline, CDR1 is SGHAT and CDR2 FQNNGV. The J segment lost 11 bases and the V segment lost 0 bases, leaving 8 bases of the junction unmatched. CDR3 nucleotides: TGTGCCAGCAGCTTAGAGAGGACAGGGATACAGGCTTTCTTT. This codes for CASSLERTGIQAFF.

CDR3 sequence: CASGREVMDTQYF. DNA of the CDR3: TGTGCCAGTGGGAGGGAAGTCATGGATACGCAGTATTTT. This chain links TRBV19 with TRBJ2-3; 7 bases fit TRBD2. The V and J ends lost 8 bases and 6 bases, in that order; junction bases with no gene match: 8. Germline-derived CDR1 and CDR2 are LNHDA and SQIVND (reference sequence). CDR3 length: 13 amino acids.

The chain has TRBV6-1 and TRBJ2-7; maybe TRBD2 (6 bases). The ends were cut back, 3 bases at V and 0 bases at J, with 12 bases in the middle. The CDR3 spans 15 residues. The germline V gene encodes CDR1 MNHNS and CDR2 SASEGT. The CDR3 nucleotides read TGTGCCAGCAGTGATGAGCGGGTCGTCTCCTACGAGCAGTACTTC. Its protein product is CASSDERVVSYEQYF.

The chain recombines TRBV4-1 with TRBJ2-1, with 12 bases aligning to TRBD2. The CDR3 consists of 17 residues. Per the germline V gene, CDR1 is MGHRA and CDR2 is YSYEKL. The V gene end was trimmed by 3 bases and the J gene end by 4 bases; junction bases not matched to a gene: 7. DNA of the CDR3: TGCGCCAGCAGCCACGATCTAGCGGGGGGGTTTTACAATGAGCAGTTCTTC. Translation: CASSHDLAGGFYNEQFF.

This clone appeared a single time. This CDR3 reads CASNLAGGPDQYF. The CDR3, as DNA: TGTGCCAGCAACCTAGCGGGGGGGCCCGACCAGTACTTC. The chain uses TRBV11-2 and TRBJ2-5; 12 nucleotides line up with TRBD2. CDR1 and CDR2 (germline): SGHAT, FQNNGV. CDR3 size: 13 residues. Unmatched junction bases numbered 7, after V lost 7 bases and J lost 10 bases.

The CDR3 region is CASSKQGRDEQFF. DNA of the CDR3: TGTGCCAGCAGTAAACAGGGAAGGGATGAGCAGTTCTTC. This chain uses TRBV7-2 with TRBJ2-1; maybe TRBD1 (6 bases). The germline V gene encodes CDR1 SGHTA and CDR2 FQGNSA. The length of the CDR3 is 13 residues. V was pared by 6 bases and J by 8 bases, with 14 bases between.

The chain employs TRBV28 and TRBJ1-5; the D is unclear. Per germline, CDR1 MDHEN and CDR2 SYDVKM. V lost 2 bases and J 6 bases, leaving 5 bases between the germline ends. This CDR3 has 12 amino acids. CDR3 protein: CASSLGSQPQHF. The CDR3 DNA is TGTGCCAGCAGTTTAGGGAGTCAGCCCCAGCATTTT.

The chain combines TRBV4-2 with TRBJ1-6; D is uncertain. V lost 0 bases and J lost 10, with 16 bases in between. Germline CDR1 LGHNA, CDR2 YNFKEQ. CDR3 size: 16 residues. CDR3 bases: TGTGCCAGCAGCCAAGATCTGGCGGGATCGGAGTCACCCCTCCACTTT. Translating gives CASSQDLAGSESPLHF.